These 19 T cell receptor beta chains originate from one sample sequenced in a study of identical twins listed by TCRdb under 2016. The library came from 5' RACE. TCRdb lists the instrument as Illumina HiSeq 2000. TCRdb's own reprocessing of the public reads used fastp at Q25 and MiXCR and kept productive beta chains. Every entry covers one CDR3 protein and lists the most common genes and DNA from its rows. The sample data list 300,000 or so distinct CDR3 sequences, and over 8.5% of these were observed just once. Around 7.1% of the sample is held by the ten biggest clonotypes. These data also featured in a second study, about yellow fever vaccine responses in identical twins.

The sample consisted of CD8+ T cells sorted from blood. The receptors come from a woman between 18 and 29 years old in good health.

The J gene is TRBJ2-7, the V gene TRBV4-3; D unclear. Trimming shortened V by 0 bases and J by 0 bases, and 6 bases separated the two germline ends. The CDR3 contains 14 residues. CDR1 is LGHNA, CDR2 YSLEER, per germline. The CDR3 reads CASSQDWSSYEQYF. Here the CDR3 DNA reads TGCGCCAGCAGCCAAGACTGGAGCTCCTACGAGCAGTACTTC.

This clonotype was recorded at least ten times. The chain links TRBV4-3 to TRBJ2-7, with 10 bases that match TRBD2. Germline assignment: CDR1 LGHNA and CDR2 YSLEER. With V trimmed by 0 bases and J by 3 bases, 14 bases remained unmatched. This CDR3 has 19 amino acids. The CDR3 spells CASSQDRVGASGGYYEQYF. The CDR3 nucleotides read TGCGCCAGCAGCCAAGATCGAGTAGGGGCTAGCGGGGGTTACTACGAGCAGTACTTC.

This chain links TRBV5-5 with TRBJ2-7; 12 bases are a match to TRBD1. The V and J ends lost 3 bases and 2 bases, in that order; junction bases with no gene match: 3. CDR1 and CDR2 from the germline V gene are SGHKS and YYEKEE (reference sequence). The CDR3 spans 15 residues. The CDR3 nucleotides are TGTGCCAGCAGCTGGAGGGACAGGGGGCCCTACGAGCAGTACTTC. It is translated as CASSWRDRGPYEQYF.

The chain links TRBV27 to TRBJ2-1; D perhaps matches TRBD1 (6 bases). Trimming removed 6 bases at V and 0 bases at J, with 15 bases between. In germline, CDR1 is MNHEY, CDR2 SMNVEV (reference sequence). There are 16 residues in the CDR3. The CDR3 sequence: CASRSAGASSYNEQFF. The CDR3 DNA reads as TGTGCCAGCAGATCCGCAGGGGCCTCCTCCTACAATGAGCAGTTCTTC.

This clonotype has just a few counts. The chain uses TRBV5-6 and TRBJ2-5; TRBD1 or TRBD2 may be the D gene (5 bases each). CDR1 and CDR2 (germline): SGHDT, YYEEEE. Trimming stripped 3 bases from V and 1 base from J, with 13 bases between. The CDR3 contains 15 residues. CDR3: CASSSRDRRQETQYF. The DNA for the CDR3 is TGTGCCAGCAGCTCCCGGGACCGCCGCCAAGAGACCCAGTACTTC.

This chain joins TRBV4-3 and TRBJ2-3; 8 positions match TRBD1. Germline lookup yields CDR1 LGHNA and CDR2 YSLEER. The CDR3 is 18 amino acids. The V segment lost 3 bases and the J segment 4 bases; nucleotides outside the gene matches: 15. The CDR3 here is CASSQRVPRQGASDTQYF. The CDR3 DNA follows: TGCGCCAGCAGCCAGAGAGTCCCGCGGCAGGGGGCCTCAGATACGCAGTATTTT.

This clonotype was counted between two and nine times. The chain carries TRBV27 and TRBJ2-1; 10 nucleotides match TRBD2. Trimming removed 5 bases from V and 8 bases from J; junction bases left unmatched: 9. Looked up from germline, CDR1 is MNHEY and CDR2 is SMNVEV (reference sequence). The CDR3 is 15 residues long. The CDR3: CASSPASGRLDEQFF. CDR3 nucleotide sequence: TGTGCCAGCAGTCCGGCTAGCGGGAGACTTGATGAGCAGTTCTTC.

The J gene is TRBJ2-1, the V gene TRBV20-1, with D perhaps matching TRBD2 (6 bases). The germline V and J ends were trimmed by 0 bases and 4 bases, with 16 bases remaining between them. The length of the CDR3 is 16 residues. Germline-derived CDR1 and CDR2 are DFQATT and SNEGSKA (reference sequence). The CDR3 region is CSAREVVSGNYNEQFF. The CDR3 DNA sequence: TGCAGTGCTAGAGAGGTAGTTAGCGGAAATTACAATGAGCAGTTCTTC.

The chain carries TRBV11-2 and TRBJ2-3, with 9 bases identical to TRBD1. CDR1 is SGHAT, CDR2 FQNNGV, per germline. The CDR3 consists of 16 residues. Losses at the gene ends were 5 bases for V and 4 bases for J; bases not matched to a gene: 10. The CDR3 DNA is TGTGCCAGCAGCGGGATGGGGGACAGGGACCCAGATACGCAGTATTTT. This codes for CASSGMGDRDPDTQYF.

Comments on this clonotype: This clone may be a read error of a much larger clone one base away. The V gene is TRBV2, the J gene TRBJ2-7; 10 bases align to TRBD1. This CDR3 has 14 amino acids. Germline CDR1 is SNHLY and CDR2 is FYNNEI. V gave up 7 bases and J gave up 2 bases; unmatched junction bases: 5. CDR3 sequence (DNA): TGTGCCAGCAATACCGGGACAGGGGCCTACGAGCAGTACTTC. Translation: CASNTGTGAYEQYF.

This clonotype has only a few counts. The CDR3 DNA follows: TGTGCCAGCAGCTTAGCGCATGGCGGGAGTTTGTACGAGCAGTACTTC. This codes for CASSLAHGGSLYEQYF. The chain couples TRBV7-9 to TRBJ2-7; 7 bases match TRBD2. CDR1 and CDR2 from the germline V gene are SEHNR and FQNEAQ (reference sequence). The CDR3 is 16 amino acids. Trimming removed 0 bases from V and 4 bases from J; junction bases left unmatched: 9.

This clonotype was seen more than once but under ten times. The chain couples TRBV13 to TRBJ2-1; D is tentatively TRBD1 or TRBD2 (5 bases each). Germline CDR1 reads PRHDT; CDR2 reads FYEKMQ (reference sequence). V was trimmed by 4 bases and J by 4 bases, leaving 17 bases between them. This CDR3 region has 16 residues. This CDR3 is CASSYTRDVKYNEQFF. The CDR3 DNA sequence: TGTGCCAGCAGCTACACCCGGGACGTCAAATACAATGAGCAGTTCTTC.

This clonotype was counted only a few times. The V and J genes are TRBV10-3 and TRBJ2-7, with 11 bases lining up with TRBD2. The germline gives CDR1 ENHRY, CDR2 SYGVKD. V trimming: 4 bases; J trimming: 3 bases; junction bases outside the gene matches: 8. The CDR3 contains 16 residues. CDR3 region: CAISGLGTSGNYEQYF. The CDR3 DNA is TGTGCCATCAGTGGGCTCGGGACTAGCGGAAACTACGAGCAGTACTTC.

This clonotype was seen a few times. This sequence joins TRBV7-9 and TRBJ2-7; 8 bases match TRBD1. This CDR3 has 14 amino acids. Germline V lookup: CDR1 SEHNR, CDR2 FQNEAQ (reference sequence). V shed 5 bases, J shed 3 bases, and the junction held 6 bases outside the gene matches. The CDR3 sequence is CASSARQGNYEQYF. DNA for the CDR3: TGTGCCAGCAGCGCCCGACAGGGGAACTACGAGCAGTACTTC.

CDR3 loop: CASSLPRTGFNPDTQYF. Here the CDR3 DNA reads TGTGCCAGCAGTTTGCCTCGGACAGGGTTTAACCCAGATACGCAGTATTTT. V and J are TRBV28 and TRBJ2-3; TRBD1 agrees at 8 bases. Per germline, CDR1 MDHEN and CDR2 SYDVKM. This CDR3 is 17 amino acids long. The trim removed 3 bases at V and 4 bases at J, leaving 12 bases unmatched.

This chain links TRBV20-1 with TRBJ1-2; no clear D gene. CDR3 length: 14 residues. Germline CDR1 reads DFQATT; CDR2 reads SNEGSKA (reference sequence). V was shortened by 4 bases and J by 2 bases, with 14 bases between the two germline ends. This CDR3 is CSAMTLGRNYGYTF. As DNA, the CDR3 is TGCAGTGCTATGACGTTGGGCAGGAACTATGGCTACACCTTC.

Comments on this clonotype: A much larger clone sits a single nucleotide away, making a read error possible. The J gene is TRBJ2-2, the V gene TRBV12-3 or TRBV12-4; maybe TRBD2 (5 bases). This CDR3 is built from 14 residues. The CDR3 nucleotides are TGTGCCAGCTTAGCGACCTCTCTGACCGGGGAGATGTTTTTT. This sequence encodes CASLATSLTGEMFF.

In this sample, this clonotype turned up a few times. The chain joins TRBV9 to TRBJ2-7; 7 nucleotides agree with TRBD1. This CDR3 has 14 amino acids. Trimming at V came to 3 bases and at J to 4 bases, leaving 7 bases not matched to a gene. The germline V gene encodes CDR1 SGDLS and CDR2 YYNGEE. CDR3 bases: TGTGCCAGCAGCGGCCGGGACAGCTTTTACGAGCAGTACTTC. Its translation: CASSGRDSFYEQYF.

There are many counts of this clonotype. The V gene is TRBV20-1, the J gene TRBJ2-7; 9 bases are shared with TRBD2. The V and J ends lost 0 bases and 0 bases, in that order; junction bases with no gene match: 6. Looked up from germline, CDR1 is DFQATT and CDR2 is SNEGSKA (reference sequence). The CDR3 spans 16 residues. This CDR3 is CSARDPETSGSYEQYF. Written as DNA, the CDR3 is TGCAGTGCTAGAGATCCGGAGACTAGCGGCTCCTACGAGCAGTACTTC.